This TCR beta chain comes out of a study of OX40 agonist ivuxolimab in advanced cancers. For the study at large: Checkpoint inhibitors had been given previously to over 30% of patients. One hepatocellular carcinoma and a couple of cutaneous melanoma patients partially responded. General study results and limits: Blood T cells, both CD4+ and CD8+, expanded clonally by week 6 at 0.1 to 3.0 mg/kg.

Of note for this clone: Its antigen is not identified.

Sequenced by immunoSEQ multiplex PCR; TCRdb stores in-frame clones only, minus some. Among tens of thousands of clones listed, 80% to 95% were seen once. Autoimmune disease history or systemic immunosuppression led to patients being barred. The CDR3 loop spans 14 amino acids. Germline CDR1 and CDR2: LGHNA and YNFKEQ. V gave up 0 bases and J gave up 7 bases, with 10 bases separating them. V gene TRBV4-2 combines with J gene TRBJ1-5, with D perhaps matching TRBD1 (5 bases). Here the sequenced sample was CD4+ or CD8+ T cells sorted from blood, taken in a trial of the OX40 agonist ivuxolimab. This TCR was recovered from an adult with an advanced solid tumor such as melanoma, head and neck, liver or kidney cancer. Here the CDR3 reads CASSQDGGPQPQHF. The CDR3 nucleotides are TGTGCCAGCAGCCAAGATGGGGGTCCCCAGCCCCAGCATTTT.